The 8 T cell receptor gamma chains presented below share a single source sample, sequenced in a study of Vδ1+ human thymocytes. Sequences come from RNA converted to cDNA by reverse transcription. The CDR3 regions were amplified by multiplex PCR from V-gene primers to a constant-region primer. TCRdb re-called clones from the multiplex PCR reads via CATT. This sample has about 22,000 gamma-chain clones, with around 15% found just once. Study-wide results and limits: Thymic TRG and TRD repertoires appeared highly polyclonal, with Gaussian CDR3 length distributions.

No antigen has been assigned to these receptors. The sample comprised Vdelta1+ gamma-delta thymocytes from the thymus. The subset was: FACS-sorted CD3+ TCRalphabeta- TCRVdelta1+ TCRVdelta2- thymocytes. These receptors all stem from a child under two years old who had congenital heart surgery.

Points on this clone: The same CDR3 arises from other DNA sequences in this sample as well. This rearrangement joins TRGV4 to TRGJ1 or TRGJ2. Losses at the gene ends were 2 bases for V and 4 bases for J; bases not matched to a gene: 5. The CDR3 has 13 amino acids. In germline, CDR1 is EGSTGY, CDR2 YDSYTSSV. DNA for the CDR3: TGTGCCACCTGGGATGTACGCTATTATAAGAAACTCTTT. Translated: CATWDVRYYKKLF.

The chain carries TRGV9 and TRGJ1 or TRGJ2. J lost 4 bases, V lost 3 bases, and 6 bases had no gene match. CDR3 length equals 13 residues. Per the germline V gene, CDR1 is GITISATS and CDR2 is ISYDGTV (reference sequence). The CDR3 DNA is TGTGCCTTGTGGGAGTTCCGCTATTATAAGAAACTCTTT. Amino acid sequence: CALWEFRYYKKLF.

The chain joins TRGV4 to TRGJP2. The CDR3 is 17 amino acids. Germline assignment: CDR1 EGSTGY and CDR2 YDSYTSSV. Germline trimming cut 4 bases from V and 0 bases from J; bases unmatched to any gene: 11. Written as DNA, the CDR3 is TGTGCCACCTGGGACGGACACGCGGATAGTAGTGATTGGATCAAGACGTTT. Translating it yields CATWDGHADSSDWIKTF.

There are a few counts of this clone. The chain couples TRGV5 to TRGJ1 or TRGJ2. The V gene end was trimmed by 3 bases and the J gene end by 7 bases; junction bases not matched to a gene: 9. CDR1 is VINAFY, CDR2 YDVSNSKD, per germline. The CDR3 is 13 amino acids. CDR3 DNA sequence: TGTGCCACCTGGGACGATTGGGACTATAAGAAACTCTTT. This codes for CATWDDWDYKKLF.

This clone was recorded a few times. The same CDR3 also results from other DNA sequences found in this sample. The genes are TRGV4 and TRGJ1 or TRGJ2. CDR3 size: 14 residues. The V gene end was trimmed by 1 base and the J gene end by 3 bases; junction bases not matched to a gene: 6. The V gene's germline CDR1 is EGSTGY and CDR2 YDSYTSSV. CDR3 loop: CATWDGPGYYKKLF. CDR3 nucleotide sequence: TGTGCCACCTGGGATGGTCCGGGTTATTATAAGAAACTCTTT.

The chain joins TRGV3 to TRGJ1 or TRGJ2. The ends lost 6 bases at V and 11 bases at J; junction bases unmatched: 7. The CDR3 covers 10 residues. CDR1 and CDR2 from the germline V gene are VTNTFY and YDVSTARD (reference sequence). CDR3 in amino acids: CATWSRQKLF. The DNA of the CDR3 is TGTGCCACCTGGTCACGCCAGAAACTCTTT.

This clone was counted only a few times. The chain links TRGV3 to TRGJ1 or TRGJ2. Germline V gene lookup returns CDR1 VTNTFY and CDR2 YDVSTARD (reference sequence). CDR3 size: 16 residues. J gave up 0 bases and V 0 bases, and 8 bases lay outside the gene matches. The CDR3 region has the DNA TGTGCCACCTGGGACAGGCCGAGGAAGAATTATTATAAGAAACTCTTT. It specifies CATWDRPRKNYYKKLF.

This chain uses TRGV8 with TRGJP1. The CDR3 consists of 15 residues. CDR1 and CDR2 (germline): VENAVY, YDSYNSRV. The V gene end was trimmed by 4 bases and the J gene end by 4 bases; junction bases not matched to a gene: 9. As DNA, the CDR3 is TGTGCCACCTGGGACCGAGGGCTCACTGGTTGGTTCAAGATATTT. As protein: CATWDRGLTGWFKIF.